The entry below gives a single T cell receptor (beta chain) sequence along with its context. This specimen comes from a study of shared T cell receptors in the human thymus. Some clones are missing from TCRdb's copy, which holds only in-frame ones; the method was immunoSEQ multiplex PCR. The sample has 540,000 or so clones, around three quarters seen once; the top ten hold about 0.012%. This sample was shared with a second study, whose subject was human thymus T cells. Turning to that study: Thymus was obtained from resections taken during corrective heart surgery. The related literature has documented a marked overlap of thymic repertoires among unrelated individuals.

The sample comprised thymocytes. The source of this sequence is a boy less than two years old with a congenital heart defect.

This CDR3 reads CASSSAGQTGVGTEAFF. In DNA form, the CDR3 reads TGTGCCAGCAGCTCCGCGGGACAGACAGGGGTGGGCACTGAAGCTTTCTTT. The chain joins TRBV11-2 to TRBJ1-1; 8 bases map to TRBD1. Germline trimming cut 4 bases from V and 4 bases from J; bases unmatched to any gene: 14. The CDR3 runs 17 residues. CDR1 and CDR2 (germline): SGHAT, FQNNGV.